What follows are 3 T cell receptor beta chains derived from one specimen sequenced in a study of blood T cell repertoires in COVID-19. Clones were read by immunoSEQ multiplex PCR, and TCRdb kept only the in-frame ones, dropping some. The table lists hundreds of thousands of clones, 75% to 90% of them singletons, with less than 0.75% in the top ten. The sequenced sample consisted of peripheral blood. Receptors originate from a man in his forties with acute or convalescent COVID-19.

This clone was counted between two and nine times. The chain carries TRBV6-2 or TRBV6-3 and TRBJ1-2; D may be TRBD1 (5 bases). Germline assignment: CDR1 MNHEY and CDR2 SVGEGT. Deletions cut 2 bases from V and 8 bases from J, with 21 bases between. CDR3 length equals 16 residues. CDR3 sequence reads: CASSYLGVGTIRGYTF. CDR3 nucleotides: TGTGCCAGCAGTTACCTCGGGGTTGGGACTATTCGAGGCTACACCTTC.

The rearrangement links TRBV7-8 to TRBJ2-1; 9 bases map to TRBD1. CDR3 length: 17 amino acids. Trimming took 4 bases from V and 9 from J; bases not matched to a gene: 16. Germline V gives CDR1 SGHVS, CDR2 FQNEAQ. The CDR3 is CASSSEYRGQGGSEQFF. The DNA for the CDR3 is TGTGCCAGCAGCTCGGAGTACAGGGGACAGGGTGGAAGTGAGCAGTTCTTC.

The chain employs TRBV5-1 and TRBJ2-2; 8 bases fit TRBD1. J was trimmed by 0 bases and V by 1 base; bases with no gene match: 5. The CDR3 has 17 amino acids. Germline V gene sequence: CDR1 SGHRS, CDR2 YFSETQ. CDR3 amino acids: CASSLIWDRTNTGELFF. Here the CDR3 DNA reads TGCGCCAGCAGCTTGATCTGGGACAGGACGAACACCGGGGAGCTGTTTTTT.